This T cell receptor beta chain was sequenced for a study of human T cells and chemical hapten exposure. This sample's time point: pre-sensitization, week 0. Treatment specified: therapeutic diphenylcyclopropenone sensitization with weekly scalp DPC. Blood was collected ahead of every patch test applied. Library preparation tagged each individual cDNA molecule with a unique molecular identifier. TCRdb re-called the RACE reads with MiXCR, one entry per CDR3 protein. The table records about 180,000 distinct CDR3 sequences, under 35% of them present only once. The germline V gene encodes CDR1 KGHSH and CDR2 LQKENI. This CDR3 comprises 16 residues. Trimming cost V 4 bases and J 5 bases; bases outside gene matches: 7.

This clonotype originated in a woman in her thirties with alopecia areata. Some clones in this sample may be carry-over from other donors' samples. Sequences were derived from whole blood, sampled in connection with sensitization to the hapten diphenylcyclopropenone (DPC). This rearrangement joins TRBV18 to TRBJ2-3; 12 nucleotides agree with TRBD1. In DNA form, the CDR3 reads TGTGCCAGCTCACGGCCCGGGACAGGGGGCAAAGATACGCAGTATTTT. It yields the protein CASSRPGTGGKDTQYF. Filled out from reference TRBV18 and TRBJ2-3, the complete variable domain reads NAGVMQNPRHLVRRRGQEARLRCSPMKGHSHVYWYRQLPEEGLKFMVYLQKENIIDESGMPKERFSAEFPKEGPSILRIQQVVRGDSAAYFCASSRPGTGGKDTQYFGPGTRLTVL.